This is a list of T cell receptor beta chains from one sample in a study of a mutant IDH1 vaccine in newly diagnosed glioma. Profiling relied on immunoSEQ multiplex PCR, and the TCRdb table lists in-frame clones only, not all of them. The table records roughly 74,000 clones, approximately 89% of them present only once. These receptors are not linked to any known antigen. The sequenced sample was PBMCs, obtained from a glioma patient whose treatment included an IDH1 peptide vaccine. The receptors derive from a woman in her 50s with glioma. The CDR3 runs from the conserved cysteine through the conserved F or W. Each record gives: clone size, D gene, J gene, V gene, CDR3 protein, CDR3 DNA. The D gene is left open where the match is weak. Not every row has a clone size; where given, it reads once, few, many or a size class.

>NA|TRBD2|TRBJ2-3|TRBV7-3
CASSSRDWREEYTQYF
TGTGCCAGCAGCTCCCGGGACTGGCGGGAGGAGTATACGCAGTATTTT
>once|TRBD1|TRBJ2-7|TRBV18
CASSPPGQGFLEQYF
TGTGCCAGCTCACCTCCGGGACAGGGGTTTTTGGAGCAGTACTTC
>NA|NA|TRBJ2-3|TRBV5-1
CASSGTGGTDTQYF
TGCGCCAGCAGCGGAACCGGGGGCACAGATACGCAGTATTTT
>once|TRBD1|TRBJ2-7|TRBV9
CASSVGDRGHEQYF
TGTGCCAGCAGCGTAGGGGACAGGGGCCACGAGCAGTACTTC
>NA|NA|TRBJ1-4|TRBV7-9
CASSLVGTSTSEKLFF
TGTGCCAGCAGCTTAGTAGGCACCTCGACGAGTGAAAAACTGTTTTTT
>NA|NA|TRBJ1-5|TRBV11-3
CASTPGGLVKRDQPQHF
TGTGCCAGCACTCCGGGGGGCCTCGTAAAAAGGGATCAGCCCCAGCATTTT
>NA|NA|TRBJ1-6|TRBV5-1
CASSLGGPLHF
TGCGCCAGCAGCTTGGGAGGACCCCTCCACTTT
>NA|NA|TRBJ1-1|TRBV18
CASSPREVAEAFF
TGTGCCAGCTCCCCCAGGGAGGTCGCCGAAGCTTTCTTT
>NA|TRBD2|TRBJ2-7|TRBV27
CASSLGAGPYEQYF
TGTGCCAGCAGTTTAGGAGCGGGGCCCTACGAGCAGTACTTC
>NA|NA|TRBJ2-5|TRBV30
CAWSVGLAETQYF
TGTGCCTGGAGTGTGGGTCTAGCGGAGACCCAGTACTTC
>NA|TRBD2|TRBJ2-5|TRBV27
CASSLSKGLGVRDLQETQYF
TGTGCCAGCAGTTTATCGAAGGGACTAGGGGTCCGCGACCTACAAGAGACCCAGTACTTC
>once|NA|TRBJ2-2|TRBV6-5
CASSSSGGELFF
TGTGCCAGCAGTTCCTCCGGGGGGGAGCTGTTTTTT
>NA|TRBD2|TRBJ2-1|TRBV28
CAWSGRAYNEQFF
TGTGCCTGGAGCGGGAGGGCCTACAATGAGCAGTTCTTC
>NA|TRBD2|TRBJ2-2|TRBV19
CASSRGLAGELFF
TGTGCCAGTAGTAGAGGACTAGCCGGGGAGCTGTTTTTT
>once|NA|TRBJ2-1|TRBV28
CASSNEWTDSFF
TGTGCCAGCAGTAACGAATGGACAGATTCGTTCTTC
>NA|NA|TRBJ2-3|TRBV11-1
CASSSRGGTTDTQYF
TGTGCCAGCAGCTCCCGTGGGGGCACCACAGATACGCAGTATTTT
>NA|NA|TRBJ1-3|TRBV6-1
CASSDRGLGWLGNTIYF
TGTGCCAGCAGTGATCGTGGGCTAGGGTGGTTAGGAAACACCATATATTTT
>NA|NA|TRBJ1-1|TRBV5-1
CASSLGEWADGAFF
TGCGCCAGCAGCTTGGGTGAGTGGGCGGATGGAGCTTTCTTT
>NA|NA|TRBJ1-4|TRBV4-1
CASSQVRSEKLFF
TGCGCCAGCAGCCAAGTAAGGAGTGAAAAACTGTTTTTT
>once|NA|TRBJ1-5|TRBV18
CASSPADSNQPQHF
TGTGCCAGCTCACCTGCAGATAGCAATCAGCCCCAGCATTTT
>few|NA|TRBJ1-1|TRBV18
CASSPPEFTEAFF
TGTGCCAGCTCACCACCGGAGTTCACTGAAGCTTTCTTT
>NA|NA|TRBJ2-1|TRBV29-1
CSGRLSGKSYNEQFF
TGCAGCGGTCGTCTAAGCGGCAAATCCTACAATGAGCAGTTCTTC
>NA|NA|TRBJ2-4|TRBV28
CASSAPGVAKNIQYF
TGTGCCAGCAGTGCCCCAGGGGTAGCCAAAAACATTCAGTACTTC
>NA|NA|TRBJ2-3|TRBV4-1
CASTDGGGDTQYF
TGCGCCAGCACTGACGGAGGGGGAGATACGCAGTATTTT
>once|TRBD1|TRBJ1-6|TRBV19
CASMDRGNSPLHF
TGTGCCAGTATGGACAGGGGGAATTCACCCCTCCACTTT
>NA|TRBD1|TRBJ1-1|TRBV28
CASSRRGQGTEAFF
TGTGCCAGCAGTCGAAGGGGACAGGGTACTGAAGCTTTCTTT
>NA|TRBD1|TRBJ1-2|TRBV27
CASSSLDRAGYTF
TGTGCCAGCAGTTCCCTAGACAGGGCAGGCTACACCTTC
>NA|TRBD2|TRBJ2-1|TRBV30
CAWSVPRSGVSYNEQFF
TGTGCCTGGAGTGTACCGAGGAGCGGGGTCTCCTACAATGAGCAGTTCTTC
>NA|NA|TRBJ1-2|TRBV5-7
CASSLPDYGYTF
TGTGCCAGCAGCTTACCGGACTATGGCTACACCTTC
>NA|NA|TRBJ1-5|TRBV7-9
CASSLVGGNQPQHF
TGTGCCAGCAGCTTAGTGGGTGGCAATCAGCCCCAGCATTTT
>NA|TRBD2|TRBJ2-1|TRBV11-1
CASSSTSGRAVNEQFF
TGTGCCAGCAGCTCGACCAGCGGGAGGGCCGTGAATGAGCAGTTCTTC
>NA|NA|TRBJ2-1|TRBV7-6
CASSLVTGGRDVSYNEQFF
TGTGCCAGCAGCTTAGTGACCGGGGGGCGGGATGTGTCCTACAATGAGCAGTTCTTC
>NA|TRBD2|TRBJ2-1|TRBV7-7
CASSFPGGRNEQFF
TGTGCTAGCAGCTTCCCGGGGGGTCGGAATGAGCAGTTCTTC
>NA|NA|TRBJ1-5|TRBV7-2
CASSPRGSNQPQHF
TGTGCCAGCAGCCCGAGGGGGAGCAATCAGCCCCAGCATTTT
>NA|TRBD2|TRBJ2-5|TRBV5-1
CASMGALAGGETQYF
TGCGCCAGCATGGGGGCACTAGCGGGAGGAGAGACCCAGTACTTC
>NA|TRBD1|TRBJ2-7|TRBV4-1
CASSQGVGQITHEQYF
TGCGCCAGCAGCCAAGGGGTGGGACAGATAACCCACGAGCAGTACTTC
>NA|TRBD1|TRBJ2-3|TRBV14
CASSPGQGLDTQYF
TGTGCCAGCAGCCCCGGACAGGGATTAGATACGCAGTATTTT
>NA|NA|TRBJ1-1|TRBV28
CASSLGGTVATEAFF
TGTGCCAGCAGTTTAGGAGGGACGGTTGCCACTGAAGCTTTCTTT
>NA|NA|TRBJ2-2|TRBV4-1
CASSRGSGKGRTGELFF
TGCGCCAGCAGCCGCGGATCAGGGAAGGGGCGGACCGGGGAGCTGTTTTTT
>few|TRBD1|TRBJ2-5|TRBV18
CASSPPVAGGKTQYF
TGTGCCAGCTCACCACCGGTGGCAGGGGGCAAGACCCAGTACTTC
>once|NA|TRBJ2-2|TRBV7-8
CASSPYGTGELFF
TGTGCCAGCAGCCCATATGGCACCGGGGAGCTGTTTTTT
>once|NA|TRBJ2-1|TRBV14
CASPARYNEQFF
TGTGCCAGCCCCGCTAGATACAATGAGCAGTTCTTC
>NA|NA|TRBJ2-5|TRBV7-9
CASSLGTRNQETQYF
TGTGCCAGCAGCTTGGGCACACGAAACCAAGAGACCCAGTACTTC
>NA|TRBD2|TRBJ2-1|TRBV5-1
CASSGGRAYGGQFF
TGCGCCAGCAGTGGGGGGAGGGCTTATGGCGGGCAGTTCTTC
>NA|NA|TRBJ2-6|TRBV4-1
CASSQGPGQISGANVLTF
TGCGCCAGCAGCCAAGGCCCGGGACAAATCTCTGGGGCCAACGTCCTGACTTTC
>NA|NA|TRBJ1-5|TRBV27
CASSLERGQPQHF
TGTGCCAGCAGTTTAGAACGTGGGCAGCCCCAGCATTTT
>NA|NA|TRBJ2-7|TRBV5-6
CASSPWPGDYEQYF
TGTGCCAGCAGCCCCTGGCCCGGAGACTACGAGCAGTACTTC
>NA|NA|TRBJ2-1|TRBV7-9
CASSTQGAYNEQFF
TGTGCCAGCAGCACACAGGGAGCCTACAATGAGCAGTTCTTC
>NA|NA|TRBJ2-1|TRBV11-3
CASSPGLDTEQFF
TGTGCCAGCAGCCCAGGGCTAGACACTGAGCAGTTCTTC
>NA|NA|TRBJ1-5|TRBV19
CASSIGQASNQPQHF
TGTGCCAGTAGTATTGGGCAGGCTAGCAATCAGCCCCAGCATTTT
>NA|NA|TRBJ1-2|TRBV7-9
CASSPYSNLGYGYTF
TGTGCCAGCAGCCCCTACAGTAACCTAGGCTATGGCTACACCTTC
>NA|NA|TRBJ1-4|TRBV28
CASSTGLPNEKLFF
TGTGCCAGCAGTACCGGGCTCCCTAATGAAAAACTGTTTTTT
>once|TRBD1|TRBJ1-5|TRBV7-8
CASSRKPGQGAFSNQPQHF
TGTGCCAGCAGCCGAAAGCCGGGACAGGGGGCGTTTAGCAATCAGCCCCAGCATTTT
>NA|NA|TRBJ2-5|TRBV29-1
CSVEPANGETQYF
TGCAGCGTTGAACCGGCAAACGGGGAGACCCAGTACTTC